This T cell receptor (beta chain) appears in the sequencing data of a study of blood T cell repertoires in COVID-19. The CDR3 spans 15 residues. Per the germline V gene, CDR1 is MNHNS and CDR2 is SASEGT. The V and J ends lost 2 bases and 1 base, in that order; junction bases with no gene match: 4. Repertoires were generated with immunoSEQ multiplex PCR, while TCRdb's copy carries only in-frame clones and drops some. The sample lists hundreds of thousands of clones, roughly 90% occurring once. The receptor comes from a man between 35 and 55 years old with acute or convalescent COVID-19. The sequencing input was peripheral blood. The rearrangement joins TRBV6-1 to TRBJ1-1; 7 bases match TRBD1. The CDR3 here is CASSELGQTNTEAFF. The CDR3 DNA reads as TGTGCCAGCAGTGAACTGGGACAGACGAACACTGAAGCTTTCTTT.